What follows are 23 T cell receptor beta chains derived from one specimen sequenced in a study of cytomegalovirus exposure and HLA in healthy donors listed by TCRdb under 2017. The library relied on the immunoSEQ multiplex PCR assay. For the multiplex PCR, a mixture combining 60 forward primers for TCR Vbeta segments and 13 reverse primers for TCR Jbeta segments was used. The immuneACCESS repertoire file appears here via TCRdb, limited to in-frame rearrangements. These files lack a portion of the clones; in checked studies, under half of the deficit traces to unresolved V genes, and the cause of the others is not known. Within this sample are around 140,000 clones, with roughly 73% of them counted one time only. The ten largest clones add up to 1.1% of the sample. The sample consisted of PBMCs. These receptors all come from a male donor in good health and CMV-seronegative.

This clone has just a few counts. The rearrangement joins TRBV13 to TRBJ2-5, with 7 bases identical to TRBD1. Gene TRBJ2-7 matches the end of the DNA better, so the J call may be wrong. This CDR3 region has 16 residues. Germline CDR1 and CDR2: PRHDT and FYEKMQ (reference sequence). The CDR3 DNA sequence: TGTGCCAGCAGCTTATACGAAGGGGACAGACACTACGAGCAGTACTTC. Translated: CASSLYEGDRHYEQYF.

The gene calls are TRBV2 and TRBJ2-7; 7 bases are shared with TRBD1. Per germline, CDR1 SNHLY and CDR2 FYNNEI. This CDR3 comprises 13 residues. Germline trimming cut 6 bases from V and 6 bases from J; bases unmatched to any gene: 8. In nucleotides, the CDR3 is TGTGCCAGCAGGTATAACAGGGGCGTCGAGCAGTACTTC. Encoded protein: CASRYNRGVEQYF.

The rearrangement uses TRBV5-4 and TRBJ1-1; TRBD1 might be the D (6 bases). V was cut by 0 bases and J by 4 bases, with 13 bases left in between. The CDR3 is 15 amino acids. From germline, CDR1 is SGHNT and CDR2 YYREEE (reference sequence). CDR3 amino acids: CASSLVGGGGTEAFF. CDR3 nucleotide sequence: TGTGCCAGCAGCTTGGTAGGGGGAGGGGGCACTGAAGCTTTCTTT.

The V call is TRBV2, the J call TRBJ1-5; 7 bases are a match to TRBD1. The CDR3 is 13 residues long. Germline values: CDR1 SNHLY, CDR2 FYNNEI. V dropped 10 bases and J dropped 1; count of bases not matched to a gene: 4. CDR3 amino acids: CATQGQSNQPQHF. The CDR3 bases are TGTGCCACCCAGGGACAGAGCAATCAGCCCCAGCATTTT.

The V and J genes are TRBV7-9 and TRBJ1-6; the D gene is possibly TRBD1 (5 bases). The CDR3 consists of 17 residues. CDR1 SEHNR and CDR2 FQNEAQ come from the germline V gene (reference sequence). V lost 5 bases to trimming and J lost 7 bases, with 21 bases between them. CDR3 amino acids: CASSPRDSGDGNSPLHF. The CDR3 DNA is TGTGCCAGCAGCCCCAGGGACTCGGGGGACGGAAATTCACCCCTCCACTTT.

V is TRBV30 and J is TRBJ2-1; 10 bases map to TRBD2. V trimming: 0 bases; J trimming: 4 bases; junction bases outside the gene matches: 0. Germline CDR1 reads GTSNPN; CDR2 reads SVGIG (reference sequence). The CDR3 is made up of 14 amino acids. The CDR3 region has the DNA TGTGCCTGGAGTGTTAGCGGGGGGTACAATGAGCAGTTCTTC. Its translation: CAWSVSGGYNEQFF. Using reference TRBV30 and TRBJ2-1 for the parts outside the CDR3, the full variable domain is SQTIHQWPATLVQPVGSPLSLECTVEGTSNPNLYWYRQAAGRGLQLLFYSVGIGQISSEVPQNLSASRPQDRQFILSSKKLLLSDSGFYLCAWSVSGGYNEQFFGPGTRLTVL.

V and J are TRBV9 and TRBJ1-5; TRBD1 is a possible D gene (5 bases). V was pared by 0 bases and J by 4 bases, with 11 bases between. CDR3 length: 15 residues. The germline CDR1 and CDR2 sequences are SGDLS and YYNGEE. CDR3 protein: CASSVGGLWNQPQHF. The CDR3 region has the DNA TGTGCCAGCAGCGTAGGGGGACTATGGAATCAGCCCCAGCATTTT.

The chain is built from TRBV27 and TRBJ2-2; D may be TRBD1 (7 bases). This CDR3 has 15 residues. Germline lookup yields CDR1 MNHEY and CDR2 SMNVEV (reference sequence). V was trimmed by 6 bases and J by 7 bases, leaving 18 bases between them. CDR3 nucleotide sequence: TGTGCCAGCAGGAAAGACAGGGACTGGAACGGGGAGCTGTTTTTT. Translating it yields CASRKDRDWNGELFF.

In this sample, this clone turned up once. The J gene is TRBJ1-3, the V gene TRBV4-3; D is possibly TRBD1 (5 bases). V lost 0 bases and J lost 2, with 8 bases in between. In germline, CDR1 is LGHNA, CDR2 YSLEER. There are 15 residues in the CDR3. CDR3 bases: TGCGCCAGCAGCCAAGATATAGGGGCTGGAAACACCATATATTTT. Encoded protein: CASSQDIGAGNTIYF.

The gene calls are TRBV21-1 and TRBJ1-2; TRBD1, the D gene given by the table, was not confirmed from the DNA. TRBV21-1 is listed as a pseudogene. This CDR3 region has 17 residues. The CDR3 loop is CASSTRTATKSNYGYTF. Written as DNA, the CDR3 is TGTGCCAGCAGCACACGGACAGCGACCAAGTCTAACTATGGCTACACCTTC.

This clone was observed once. The V and J genes are TRBV6-5 and TRBJ1-2, with 9 bases identical to TRBD1. With 0 bases clipped from V and 2 bases from J, the junction kept 4 bases outside the gene matches. From germline, CDR1 is MNHEY and CDR2 SVGAGI. The CDR3 is 16 amino acids. The CDR3 DNA follows: TGTGCCAGCAGTTACTCGGGACAGGGTTTCAACTATGGCTACACCTTC. It yields the protein CASSYSGQGFNYGYTF.

The J gene is TRBJ1-3, the V gene TRBV7-2, with a tentative D call TRBD1 (5 bases). CDR3 length: 14 residues. In germline, CDR1 is SGHTA, CDR2 FQGNSA. V was pared by 5 bases and J by 2 bases, with 10 bases between. In DNA form, the CDR3 reads TGTGCCAGCAGCGTGATAGGGGCTGGAAACACCATATATTTT. This gives the protein CASSVIGAGNTIYF.

The chain joins TRBV5-1 to TRBJ2-3, with 11 bases fitting TRBD2. The germline CDR1 and CDR2 sequences are SGHRS and YFSETQ. J gave up 4 bases and V 0 bases, and 4 bases lay outside the gene matches. This CDR3 is 16 amino acids long. CDR3 bases: TGCGCCAGCAGCTTGGAGCTAGCGGGGGGATCAGATACGCAGTATTTT. Protein product: CASSLELAGGSDTQYF.

This clone was counted between two and nine times. This chain uses TRBV5-1 with TRBJ2-7; maybe TRBD2 (6 bases). V shed 0 bases and J shed 5 bases, with 18 bases lying between them. In germline, CDR1 is SGHRS, CDR2 YFSETQ. The CDR3 loop spans 16 amino acids. CDR3 nucleotides: TGCGCCAGCAGCTTGGCCAAAACGGGGAGGAGGGACGAGCAGTACTTC. Protein sequence: CASSLAKTGRRDEQYF.

This chain connects TRBV11-3 to TRBJ2-5; D remains unclear. Germline V gene lookup returns CDR1 SGHNT and CDR2 YENEEA. This CDR3 region has 14 residues. V gave up 1 base and J gave up 1 base, with 7 bases separating them. The CDR3 spells CASSLGQVQETQYF. The CDR3 coding sequence is TGTGCCAGCAGCTTAGGGCAGGTCCAAGAGACCCAGTACTTC. The variable domain in full, with the rest retrieved from reference TRBV11-3 and TRBJ2-5, is EAGVVQSPRYKIIEKKQPVAFWCNPISGHNTLYWYLQNLGQGPELLIRYENEEAVDDSQLPKDRFSAERLKGVDSTLKIQPAELGDSAVYLCASSLGQVQETQYFGPGTRLLVL.

This rearrangement joins TRBV30 to TRBJ1-5, with 7 bases aligning to TRBD1. From germline, CDR1 is GTSNPN and CDR2 SVGIG (reference sequence). The trim removed 5 bases at V and 4 bases at J, leaving 8 bases unmatched. CDR3 length equals 14 residues. The CDR3 sequence: CAWGTAQLNQPQHF. The CDR3 DNA reads TGTGCCTGGGGGACAGCTCAATTAAATCAGCCCCAGCATTTT.

The chain combines TRBV2 with TRBJ2-3; tentative D call: TRBD2 (5 bases). V was pared by 4 bases and J by 2 bases, with 10 bases between. CDR1 is SNHLY and CDR2 is FYNNEI in the germline V gene. The CDR3 totals 14 residues. The CDR3 sequence is CASSVSGITDTQYF. The CDR3 DNA sequence: TGTGCCAGCAGTGTGTCGGGGATCACAGATACGCAGTATTTT.

The V gene is TRBV2, the J gene TRBJ2-2, with D possibly being TRBD1 (6 bases). The CDR3 has 16 amino acids. V lost 6 bases and J lost 1, with 15 bases in between. Germline lookup yields CDR1 SNHLY and CDR2 FYNNEI. DNA for the CDR3: TGTGCCAGCAGCCGGGACACCTCCTTGAACACCGGGGAGCTGTTTTTT. It specifies CASSRDTSLNTGELFF.

The V call is TRBV4-2, the J call TRBJ1-6; D is ambiguous. Germline V gene sequence: CDR1 LGHNA, CDR2 YNFKEQ. Trimming stripped 0 bases from V and 10 bases from J, with 16 bases between. CDR3 length: 16 amino acids. This CDR3 is CASSQEEGDSGSPLHF. The CDR3 bases are TGTGCCAGCAGCCAAGAGGAGGGCGATTCCGGGTCACCCCTCCACTTT.

Concerning this clone itself: Germline is not matched at one junction end, which may reflect a read error. The V gene is TRBV4-3, the J gene TRBJ2-2, with 9 nucleotides matching TRBD1. The CDR3 has 13 residues. Germline loops: CDR1 LGHNA, CDR2 YSLEER. CDR3 region: CASSQERGQGLNF. CDR3 nucleotide sequence: TGCGCCAGCAGCCAAGAACGGGGACAGGGTTTAAACTTT.

This sequence joins TRBV11-2 and TRBJ1-1; D unresolved. The V end was cut by 1 base, the J end by 1 base, with 10 bases between. Germline V lookup: CDR1 SGHAT, CDR2 FQNNGV. There are 15 residues in the CDR3. The CDR3 bases are TGTGCCAGCAGCTTAGGCCCCAGGTCGAACACTGAAGCTTTCTTT. This translates into CASSLGPRSNTEAFF.

The V call is TRBV19, the J call TRBJ1-1; 11 bases are shared with TRBD1. V lost 5 bases and J lost 5; bases outside the gene matches: 1. The CDR3 spans 13 residues. Germline V lookup: CDR1 LNHDA, CDR2 SQIVND (reference sequence). The CDR3 spells CASSGTGGTEAFF. The DNA for the CDR3 is TGTGCCAGTAGTGGGACAGGGGGGACTGAAGCTTTCTTT.

The chain has TRBV15 and TRBJ1-5, with 7 bases matching TRBD1. Germline CDR1 and CDR2: LNHNV and YYDKDF (reference sequence). J lost 0 bases, V lost 4 bases, and 9 bases had no gene match. The CDR3 is 17 residues long. CDR3 DNA: TGTGCCACCAGCAAGGGGGCAGGAGTGTATAGCAATCAGCCCCAGCATTTT. It is translated as CATSKGAGVYSNQPQHF.